What follows are 23 T cell receptor beta chains derived from one specimen sequenced in a study of blood T cell repertoires in COVID-19. Some clones are missing from TCRdb's copy, which holds only in-frame ones; the method was immunoSEQ multiplex PCR. The table records under 250,000 clones, roughly four fifths of them present only once. What was sequenced was peripheral blood. These receptors originate from a woman aged 40 to 50 with acute or convalescent COVID-19.

This sequence joins TRBV15 and TRBJ2-3; 9 bases match TRBD2. CDR3 size: 15 residues. The germline V gene has CDR1 LNHNV and CDR2 YYDKDF (reference sequence). The V gene end was trimmed by 3 bases and the J gene end by 0 bases; junction bases not matched to a gene: 1. This chain's CDR3 is CATSRTSGSTDTQYF. DNA for the CDR3: TGTGCCACCAGCAGGACTAGCGGTAGCACAGATACGCAGTATTTT.

This clone came up a few times. This chain links TRBV2 with TRBJ1-2, with TRBD1 matching over 9 bases. CDR3 size: 13 residues. Germline-derived CDR1 and CDR2 are SNHLY and FYNNEI. Trimming removed 6 bases from V and 7 bases from J; junction bases left unmatched: 6. CDR3 bases: TGTGCCAGCAGGGGACAGGGATCGAGTGGCTACACCTTC. Its protein is CASRGQGSSGYTF.

CDR3 loop: CASQTGLDGNGYTF. As DNA, the CDR3 is TGTGCCAGCCAAACAGGTCTCGATGGTAATGGCTACACCTTC. The J gene is TRBJ1-2, the V gene TRBV6-5; tentatively, D is TRBD1 (5 bases). Per the germline V gene, CDR1 is MNHEY and CDR2 is SVGAGI. The germline V and J ends were trimmed by 8 bases and 6 bases, with 19 bases remaining between them. This CDR3 is 14 amino acids long.

V and J are TRBV10-2 and TRBJ2-3; TRBD2 matches at 11 bases. Germline V CDR1 and CDR2: WSHSY, SAAADI. The CDR3 consists of 16 residues. V was clipped by 7 bases and J by 1 base; unmatched bases: 7. The CDR3 here is CASTTSGVSRTDTQYF. CDR3 DNA sequence: TGCGCCAGCACGACTAGCGGGGTCTCCCGCACAGATACGCAGTATTTT.

The chain couples TRBV12-3 or TRBV12-4 to TRBJ2-6; no definite D call. V was clipped by 3 bases and J by 3 bases, with 3 bases between them. The CDR3 loop spans 13 amino acids. The CDR3: CASSFYGANVLTF. The CDR3, as DNA: TGTGCCAGCAGTTTTTATGGGGCCAACGTCCTGACTTTC.

V usage is TRBV5-5 and J usage is TRBJ1-5, with D tentatively TRBD1 (6 bases). This CDR3 has 14 residues. CDR1 is SGHKS and CDR2 is YYEKEE in the germline V gene (reference sequence). Between the trimmed V and J ends, which lost 0 bases and 7 bases, there was a span of 11 bases. The CDR3 region is CASSLVDRNQPQHF. DNA for the CDR3: TGTGCCAGCAGCTTGGTAGACAGGAACCAGCCCCAGCATTTT.

In DNA, the CDR3 is TGCGCCAGCGGACCAAGGACAGGATACAATGAGCAGTTCTTC. Translating it yields CASGPRTGYNEQFF. The V gene is TRBV5-1, the J gene TRBJ2-1; 7 bases agree with TRBD1. The CDR3 has 14 residues. With 7 bases clipped from V and 4 bases from J, the junction kept 8 bases outside the gene matches. Germline lookup yields CDR1 SGHRS and CDR2 YFSETQ.

This clone has just a few counts. CDR3 residues: CASRWGDEQYF. DNA for the CDR3: TGTGCCAGCAGGTGGGGGGACGAGCAGTACTTC. The rearrangement links TRBV6-5 to TRBJ2-7; perhaps TRBD2 as D (6 bases). CDR1 and CDR2 (germline): MNHEY, SVGAGI. V was cut by 6 bases and J by 5 bases, with 8 bases left in between. This CDR3 has 11 residues.

V usage is TRBV12-5 and J usage is TRBJ1-5; weak D call: TRBD1 (5 bases). CDR3 length equals 14 residues. V lost 7 bases and J lost 5, with 15 bases in between. Germline loops: CDR1 LGHNT, CDR2 FRNRAP. The CDR3 region has the DNA TGTGCTAGTGTCCTAAATGTCAGGGATCAGCCCCAGCATTTT. This translates into CASVLNVRDQPQHF.

As regards this clone: The sample carries other DNA sequences with the same CDR3. The rearrangement links TRBV21-1 to TRBJ1-2; TRBD1, the table's D call, lacks a check against the DNA. TRBV21-1 constitutes a pseudogene. This CDR3 is built from 14 residues. The CDR3 is CASSARDTHKGYTF. The CDR3 DNA sequence: TGTGCCAGCAGTGCCCGGGACACCCATAAAGGCTACACCTTC.

This clone showed up just once. The CDR3 spells CATSDTGLSSYNEQFF. CDR3 nucleotides: TGTGCCACCAGCGACACAGGCCTAAGCTCCTACAATGAGCAGTTCTTC. This chain connects TRBV15 to TRBJ2-1; tentatively, D is TRBD1 (5 bases). Germline loops: CDR1 LNHNV, CDR2 YYDKDF (reference sequence). The CDR3 is made up of 16 amino acids. With 5 bases removed from V and 0 bases from J, the gap between germline ends came to 14 bases.

V and J are TRBV7-9 and TRBJ2-7; 8 bases match TRBD2. With V trimmed by 3 bases and J by 3 bases, 7 bases remained unmatched. This CDR3 is 15 amino acids long. Germline V gene lookup returns CDR1 SEHNR and CDR2 FQNEAQ (reference sequence). CDR3 in DNA: TGTGCCAGCAGCTTTTCCAGCGGGAGCCTCTACGAGCAGTACTTC. This translates into CASSFSSGSLYEQYF.

The chain couples TRBV7-2 to TRBJ2-7; perhaps TRBD1 as D (5 bases). CDR1 is SGHTA, CDR2 FQGNSA, per germline. This CDR3 is 13 amino acids long. V was cut by 6 bases and J by 4 bases, with 13 bases left in between. The CDR3, as DNA: TGTGCCAGCAGTTTACAGGCCTATTACGAGCAGTACTTC. Its translation is CASSLQAYYEQYF.

The chain joins TRBV30 to TRBJ2-7, with D hard to call. The V and J ends lost 3 bases and 5 bases respectively, with 8 bases between them. The CDR3 is made up of 11 amino acids. Germline V gene data show CDR1 as GTSNPN and CDR2 as SVGIG (reference sequence). CDR3 DNA sequence: TGTGCCTGGAGCTCTCTCCACGAGCAGTACTTC. It specifies CAWSSLHEQYF.

V is TRBV19 and J is TRBJ1-2; 7 bases fit TRBD1. J gave up 4 bases and V 5 bases, and 4 bases lay outside the gene matches. CDR1 and CDR2 from the germline V gene are LNHDA and SQIVND (reference sequence). The CDR3 loop spans 13 amino acids. CDR3 sequence: CASSSTGLYGYTF. CDR3 DNA sequence: TGTGCCAGTAGTTCGACAGGGCTCTATGGCTACACCTTC.

The V and J genes are TRBV24-1 and TRBJ2-1; 11 bases match TRBD2. Germline V lookup: CDR1 KGHDR, CDR2 SFDVKD. The CDR3 loop spans 16 amino acids. V lost 10 bases, J lost 0 bases, and 7 bases stayed unmatched. The CDR3 region has the DNA TGTGCCACTCAGATAGCGGGAGGGAGCTCCTACAATGAGCAGTTCTTC. Amino acids: CATQIAGGSSYNEQFF.

The chain recombines TRBV7-9 with TRBJ2-5; D may be TRBD2 (5 bases). The CDR3 is made up of 16 amino acids. Trimming cost V 5 bases and J 4 bases, with 20 bases left between them. Germline CDR1 is SEHNR and CDR2 is FQNEAQ (reference sequence). The CDR3 spells CASSIIGGVWGETQYF. CDR3 nucleotides: TGTGCCAGCAGCATAATAGGAGGAGTTTGGGGAGAGACCCAGTACTTC.

The chain carries TRBV7-6 and TRBJ2-1; TRBD1 aligns across 11 bases. The germline CDR1 and CDR2 sequences are SGHVS and FNYEAQ. CDR3 size: 16 residues. V dropped 5 bases and J dropped 9; count of bases not matched to a gene: 12. CDR3 region: CASSNGPGQGDLEQFF. The CDR3 coding sequence is TGTGCCAGCAGCAACGGGCCGGGACAGGGGGATCTTGAGCAGTTCTTC.

The chain couples TRBV5-6 to TRBJ1-6; weak D call: TRBD1 (5 bases). V dropped 3 bases and J dropped 6 bases, with 16 bases sitting between them. This CDR3 is built from 16 residues. CDR1 and CDR2 from the germline V gene are SGHDT and YYEEEE. CDR3 in amino acids: CASSWTRRDFNSPLHF. Here the CDR3 DNA reads TGTGCCAGCAGCTGGACGCGGAGGGACTTTAATTCACCCCTCCACTTT.

The gene calls are TRBV4-1 and TRBJ2-7; the D is unclear. The V gene lost 2 bases and the J gene lost 1 base, with 9 bases spanning the gap. Germline CDR1 and CDR2: MGHRA and YSYEKL. CDR3 length equals 14 residues. The CDR3, as DNA: TGCGCCAGCAGCCAAATAGTTGAATCCTACGAGCAGTACTTC. It translates to CASSQIVESYEQYF.

V and J are TRBV5-1 and TRBJ1-1, with 7 bases that match TRBD1. Trimming removed 4 bases from V and 1 base from J; junction bases left unmatched: 1. Germline CDR1 and CDR2: SGHRS and YFSETQ. The CDR3 is 13 residues long. CDR3 sequence reads: CASSRDRNTEAFF. The CDR3 DNA sequence: TGCGCCAGCAGCCGGGACAGGAACACTGAAGCTTTCTTT.

DNA for the CDR3: TGTGCCAGCAGTTCCACAGGACCGGAGACCCAGTACTTC. It yields the protein CASSSTGPETQYF. The chain links TRBV6-6 to TRBJ2-5, with a weak D call TRBD1 (5 bases). Germline loops: CDR1 MNHNY, CDR2 SVGAGI (reference sequence). The germline V and J ends were trimmed by 4 bases and 5 bases, with 11 bases remaining between them. The CDR3 extends over 13 amino acids.

The chain joins TRBV6-5 to TRBJ1-1; TRBD1 is a possible D gene (6 bases). Germline loops: CDR1 MNHEY, CDR2 SVGAGI. V shed 5 bases and J shed 4 bases, with 14 bases lying between them. The CDR3 is 14 residues long. CDR3 sequence (DNA): TGTGCCAGCAGTACAACTGCAGGGGTCACTGAAGCTTTCTTT. This sequence encodes CASSTTAGVTEAFF.